The following is a T cell receptor beta chain sequence with its context. Germline CDR1 and CDR2: SNHLY and FYNNEI. The length of the CDR3 is 12 residues. V lost 6 bases and J 4 bases, leaving 10 bases between the germline ends. These data come from a study of cytomegalovirus exposure and HLA in healthy donors. Amplification used 60 Vbeta primers and 13 Jbeta primers. TCRdb's table, derived via immunoSEQ multiplex PCR, lists solely in-frame clones and lacks some. The sample contains fewer than 250,000 clones, roughly 79% of which appear only once. The chain uses TRBV2 and TRBJ2-7; D is perhaps TRBD1 (5 bases). This receptor was obtained from a woman under 30 in good health and CMV-seronegative. The sample comprised PBMCs. The CDR3 region has the DNA TGTGCCAGCAGGAAGACAGTTTACGAGCAGTACTTC. Its translation is CASRKTVYEQYF.